This T cell receptor beta chain is from a study of CD8+ T cells in alopecia areata. Study-wide results and caveats: Scalp sequencing also captures normal skin's resident alphabeta T cells. Between patients, shared TCR sequences were less clear than in mice. This was possibly due in part to HLA diversity in the patient population. Normal scalp had lower clonality than lesional scalp, with alopecia totalis/universalis lesions showing this most strongly.

Of note for this clone: Its antigen is undetermined.

PBMCs served as the source from which CD4+ and CD8+ T cells were sorted. The V and J ends lost 4 bases and 8 bases respectively, with 12 bases between them. Per germline, CDR1 ENHRY and CDR2 SYGVKD. There are 13 residues in the CDR3. Sequencing relied on a cDNA template that was reverse transcribed from extracted RNA. Libraries were prepared by immunoSEQ multiplex PCR; TCRdb keeps only in-frame clonotypes and omits some of them. The sample consists of roughly 150,000 clones, around 55% of them appearing once. This TCR was sampled from a human donor in good health. Sequencing input: CD4+ T cells sorted from blood. V gene TRBV10-3 combines with J gene TRBJ1-3; a weak D match, TRBD1 (5 bases). Here the CDR3 DNA reads TGTGCCATCAGTGTAGGGACCGGGGACACCATATATTTT. This translates into CAISVGTGDTIYF.